This TCR beta chain was identified in a study of CD8 T cells in Susac syndrome. Findings and caveats of the study: The Susac syndrome CD4+ T cell repertoires displayed no clonal expansion. It was acknowledged by the study that relatively few individuals were included in its TCR sequencing and HLA analysis.

On this clonotype: Its target is not known.

The CDR3 is 13 amino acids. V gave up 3 bases and J gave up 4 bases; unmatched junction bases: 5. Germline-derived CDR1 and CDR2 are GTSNPN and SVGIG (reference sequence). Random hexamers served to reverse transcribe roughly 0.45 to 1 ug RNA. With immunoSEQ multiplex PCR, TCR beta CDR3 was amplified across 54 Vbeta and 13 Jbeta. TCRdb used MiXCR to reprocess the immunoSEQ multiplex PCR reads, holding one entry per CDR3 protein. The profile shows under 200,000 distinct CDR3 sequences, roughly 92% of them singletons. The sequencing sample was made of CD4+ T cells from PBMCs. The sequence derives from a human donor with Susac syndrome. The V and J genes are TRBV30 and TRBJ2-5; 7 bases are shared with TRBD1. The CDR3 region is CAWSGQAPETQYF. The CDR3 DNA reads as TGTGCCTGGAGCGGACAGGCCCCAGAGACCCAGTACTTC.